A selection of T cell receptor beta chains follows, all from one sample in a study of metastatic and nonmetastatic thyroid tumors. From the PCR reads, TCRdb re-called clones with MiXCR. This sample has about 92,000 clones, with around 14% found just once. Sequenced input: blood. These receptors originate from a female donor with papillary thyroid cancer or a benign thyroid nodule (not recorded which). Some clones in this sample may be carry-over from other donors' samples. Both conserved end residues are trimmed from each CDR3.

>TRBV5-4|TRBJ2-7
ASFKQGAHEQY
>TRBV6-1|TRBJ1-5
ASSGRGGENSNQPQH
>TRBV27|TRBJ1-5
ASSRGPNQPHH
>TRBV5-1|TRBJ2-1
ASMVSSGGAGEQF
>TRBV18|TRBJ2-7
ASSPRRAGYQQY
>TRBV27|TRBJ2-7
ASSLGTEGKQY
>TRBV3-1|TRBJ2-5
ASSHRSAAGGPKTQY
>TRBV20-1|TRBJ2-5
SAIPLAGGKETQY
>TRBV27|TRBJ2-1
ASSLLERNEQF
>TRBV20-1|TRBJ2-7
SARGTSAYEQY
>TRBV6-1|TRBJ1-1
ASRGLGGKGAEAF
>TRBV28|TRBJ1-1
ASSVLKGLNTEAF
>TRBV15|TRBJ2-1
ATSSPRQGSYNEQF
>TRBV30|TRBJ1-1
AWIQVLNTEAF
>TRBV28|TRBJ2-7
ASRAGSEQY
>TRBV12-3/TRBV12-4|TRBJ1-6
ASSSTIQGPWSPLH
>TRBV5-1|TRBJ2-2
ASNPTGELF
>TRBV28|TRBJ1-1
ASTRRYTEAF
>TRBV20-1|TRBJ1-2
SASRPGQGTIFYT
>TRBV5-4|TRBJ2-2
ASSLGPNTGELF
>TRBV7-3|TRBJ2-5
ASSPGGLETRY
>TRBV9|TRBJ1-5
ASSPRPVNQPQH
>TRBV7-2|TRBJ2-3
ASSLGGANKDTQY
>TRBV3-1|TRBJ2-2
ASSQGHNTGELF
>TRBV7-2|TRBJ2-3
ASSFSGGPTGDTQY
>TRBV20-1|TRBJ2-7
SAFGGEQY
>TRBV4-1|TRBJ2-2
ASSQDGRLAAGELF
>TRBV19|TRBJ2-3
ASSILGPSSARNAQY
>TRBV25-1|TRBJ1-4
ASSELGGKLF
>TRBV7-3|TRBJ2-5
ASSVTGGKETQY
>TRBV28|TRBJ2-3
ASSSRNTQY
>TRBV6-1|TRBJ2-3
ASSNLAGGFADTQY